The T cell receptor beta chain under discussion was sequenced for a study of blood T cell repertoires in COVID-19. Study overall: Acute and convalescent COVID-19 samples came from the United States, Italy and Spain. PBMCs, B-cell-depleted T cells, or T cells were the source of the cDNA or gDNA that made up the material.

Methods used by the authors: Scientists estimated how many nucleated cells there were by amplifying reference gene primers. The data were produced by immunoSEQ multiplex PCR, yet TCRdb's version contains in-frame clones alone and is incomplete. V, J and clone size derive from that table, while D and trimming were established from the DNA sequence. The repertoire holds about 160,000 clones, with more than 90% as singletons. This clone was found a few times. CDR3 length equals 14 residues. The germline V and J ends were trimmed by 6 bases and 5 bases, with 11 bases remaining between them. Germline values: CDR1 MNHEY, CDR2 SVGAGI.

The chain joins TRBV6-5 to TRBJ1-6; TRBD1 is a possible D gene (5 bases). This TCR derives from a man aged 50-59 years with acute or convalescent COVID-19. Sequences were obtained from peripheral blood. In DNA, the CDR3 is TGTGCCAGCAGGGGGGGATCCGATAATTCACCCCTCCACTTT. As protein: CASRGGSDNSPLHF.